This T cell receptor (beta chain) was documented in a study of blood T cell repertoires in COVID-19. On the study more broadly: Italy, Spain and the United States were the sources of the convalescent and acute COVID-19 samples.

The CDR3 runs to 13 residues. Seattle patients were enrolled during active infection and followed longitudinally. The sample holds a few counts of this clone. In the original analysis: Cell counts per sample came from amplifying reference gene primers. The table came from immunoSEQ multiplex PCR; TCRdb's copy has only in-frame clones and leaves some out. That table is the source of V, J and clone size, and D and trimming were worked out from the DNA. This sample has approximately 170,000 clones, with around four fifths found just once. The chain employs TRBV21-1 and TRBJ2-1; TRBD1, the table's D call, was not compared with the DNA. TRBV21-1 is assigned pseudogene status. This clonotype was sampled from a woman in her 70s with COVID-19, enrolled during active disease. The sample was peripheral blood. CDR3 sequence: CAVTGIGQNEQFF. CDR3 coding DNA: TGTGCCGTGACAGGAATAGGGCAGAATGAGCAGTTCTTC.